Presented here are 30 T cell receptor beta chains from one specimen sequenced in a study of shared clonotypes between healthy human individuals. Assay: immunoSEQ multiplex PCR; the TCRdb copy retains only in-frame clones and omits some. The table lists roughly 2.2 million clones, less than 95% of them singletons. The sample taken for sequencing was naive CD4+ T cells from PBMCs. Subset defined: CD45RA+ positively selected. The receptors were gathered from a man between 18 and 35 years old in good health. Some clones in this sample may be carry-over from other donors' samples.

The chain has TRBV7-9 and TRBJ1-1; D is perhaps TRBD1 (6 bases). The V end was cut by 5 bases, the J end by 5 bases, with 18 bases between. The germline V gene has CDR1 SEHNR and CDR2 FQNEAQ (reference sequence). The CDR3 length is 15 residues. The CDR3 protein is CASSAQTGLRTEAFF. The CDR3, as DNA: TGTGCCAGCAGCGCGCAGACAGGACTGAGGACTGAAGCTTTCTTT.

Note on this clone: The same CDR3 is also encoded by other DNA sequences in this sample. The chain is built from TRBV28 and TRBJ2-5; D ambiguous. V was trimmed by 3 bases and J by 4 bases, leaving 6 bases between them. This CDR3 contains 12 residues. CDR1 MDHEN and CDR2 SYDVKM come from the germline V gene. CDR3 sequence (DNA): TGTGCCAGCAGTTTGAGACGAGAGACCCAGTACTTC. Amino acids: CASSLRRETQYF. The whole variable domain, remainder taken from reference TRBV28 and TRBJ2-5, is DVKVTQSSRYLVKRTGEKVFLECVQDMDHENMFWYRQDPGLGLRLIYFSYDVKMKEKGDIPEGYSVSREKKERFSLILESASTNQTSMYLCASSLRRETQYFGPGTRLLVL.

The V call is TRBV5-1, the J call TRBJ1-4, with TRBD1 identical over 7 bases. CDR1 and CDR2 from the germline V gene are SGHRS and YFSETQ. This CDR3 comprises 14 residues. Trimming cost V 7 bases and J 4 bases; bases outside gene matches: 7. CDR3 loop: CASRGGGLNEKLFF. CDR3 in DNA: TGCGCCAGCCGAGGGGGCGGACTTAATGAAAAACTGTTTTTT. Filled out from reference TRBV5-1 and TRBJ1-4, the complete variable domain reads KAGVTQTPRYLIKTRGQQVTLSCSPISGHRSVSWYQQTPGQGLQFLFEYFSETQRNKGNFPGRFSGRQFSNSRSEMNVSTLELGDSALYLCASRGGGLNEKLFFGSGTQLSVL.

This rearrangement joins TRBV19 to TRBJ1-5; D not certain. This CDR3 is 15 amino acids long. V lost 2 bases to trimming and J lost 4 bases, with 12 bases between them. Germline V lookup: CDR1 LNHDA, CDR2 SQIVND (reference sequence). CDR3 region: CASSIRQVSNQPQHF. The CDR3, as DNA: TGTGCCAGTAGTATAAGGCAGGTTTCGAATCAGCCCCAGCATTTT.

The chain uses TRBV21-1 and TRBJ2-7; the table's D call TRBD2 went unverified against the DNA. TRBV21-1 has pseudogene status. The CDR3 totals 16 residues. The CDR3 region has the DNA TGTGCCAGCAGCAAAGCACTAGCGGGGAGCTCCTACGAGCAGTACTTC. Translating it yields CASSKALAGSSYEQYF.

The chain combines TRBV27 with TRBJ2-5; 8 bases map to TRBD1. The CDR3 spans 15 residues. CDR1 and CDR2 from the germline V gene are MNHEY and SMNVEV (reference sequence). The trim removed 5 bases at V and 1 base at J, leaving 6 bases unmatched. The CDR3 sequence: CASSDLDRGQETQYF. CDR3 coding DNA: TGTGCCAGCAGTGACCTCGACAGGGGCCAAGAGACCCAGTACTTC.

The chain links TRBV28 to TRBJ2-5; TRBD1 agrees at 9 bases. Germline values: CDR1 MDHEN, CDR2 SYDVKM. Germline trimming cut 4 bases from V and 5 bases from J; bases unmatched to any gene: 8. The CDR3 covers 15 residues. This CDR3 is CASSYLQGAGETQYF. CDR3 bases: TGTGCCAGCAGTTACCTACAGGGGGCGGGGGAGACCCAGTACTTC.

The chain links TRBV11-2 to TRBJ2-7, with 8 bases lining up with TRBD1. The CDR3 sequence is 14 residues long. V trimming: 6 bases; J trimming: 5 bases; junction bases outside the gene matches: 9. Germline V gene lookup returns CDR1 SGHAT and CDR2 FQNNGV. This chain's CDR3 is CASRFQTGAHEQYF. In nucleotides, the CDR3 is TGTGCCAGCAGATTCCAGACAGGGGCCCACGAGCAGTACTTC.

On this clone: The sample carries other DNA sequences with the same CDR3. The genes are TRBV5-1 and TRBJ2-3; D tentatively fits TRBD1 or TRBD2 (5 bases each). Per the germline V gene, CDR1 is SGHRS and CDR2 is YFSETQ. The CDR3 contains 14 residues. V was pared by 4 bases and J by 0 bases, with 9 bases between. In nucleotides, the CDR3 is TGCGCCAGCAGCCCGGGGCAGAGCACAGATACGCAGTATTTT. Amino acid sequence: CASSPGQSTDTQYF.

This clone appeared a single time. The chain couples TRBV11-2 to TRBJ2-6; D call uncertain. Trimming took 5 bases from V and 3 from J, leaving 14 bases between them. CDR1 and CDR2 from the germline V gene are SGHAT and FQNNGV. This CDR3 contains 16 residues. This CDR3 is CASSPLGRRGANVLTF. CDR3 DNA sequence: TGTGCCAGCAGCCCCTTGGGTAGGCGTGGGGCCAACGTCCTGACTTTC.

The J gene is TRBJ1-5, the V gene TRBV5-1, with D uncertain. CDR1 and CDR2 (germline): SGHRS, YFSETQ. V was pared by 4 bases and J by 5 bases, with 16 bases between. The CDR3 loop spans 15 amino acids. The CDR3 DNA reads as TGCGCCAGCAGCCCGGAAGGGTCAGATCATCAGCCCCAGCATTTT. This encodes CASSPEGSDHQPQHF.

The V gene is TRBV28, the J gene TRBJ2-5; D may match TRBD1 or TRBD2 (5 bases each). The CDR3 spans 14 residues. Looked up from germline, CDR1 is MDHEN and CDR2 is SYDVKM. V was pared by 2 bases and J by 7 bases, with 14 bases between. The CDR3 bases are TGTGCCAGCAGTTTAGCCCCGGGACCGGCGACCCAGTACTTC. Translation gives CASSLAPGPATQYF.

The chain is built from TRBV5-8 and TRBJ1-2; D ambiguous. Trimming cost V 4 bases and J 2 bases, with 9 bases left between them. CDR1 is SGHTS, CDR2 YDEGEE, per germline. The CDR3 is 13 residues long. The CDR3 nucleotides are TGTGCCAGCAGCGCTGGACGGAACTATGGCTACACCTTC. This codes for CASSAGRNYGYTF. Filled out from reference TRBV5-8 and TRBJ1-2, the complete variable domain reads EAGVTQSPTHLIKTRGQQATLRCSPISGHTSVYWYQQALGLGLQFLLWYDEGEERNRGNFPPRFSGRQFPNYSSELNVNALELEDSALYLCASSAGRNYGYTFGSGTRLTVV.

The gene calls are TRBV28 and TRBJ2-4, with D perhaps matching TRBD2 (6 bases). The CDR3 has 15 amino acids. Trimming left V 6 bases short and J 0 bases short, with 12 bases between. Per germline, CDR1 MDHEN and CDR2 SYDVKM. The CDR3 spells CASSPEGLAKNIQYF. The CDR3 DNA follows: TGTGCCAGCAGCCCTGAGGGACTAGCCAAAAACATTCAGTACTTC.

The J gene is TRBJ1-5, the V gene TRBV28, with D unresolved. Germline V CDR1 and CDR2: MDHEN, SYDVKM. The CDR3 consists of 18 residues. Trimming took off 3 bases at V and 6 bases at J, with 24 bases between the two ends. The CDR3 DNA sequence: TGTGCCAGCAGTTTCCCGGGAGAGGCCGTGAGGGTTCTTCAGCCCCAGCATTTT. Its translation: CASSFPGEAVRVLQPQHF.

On this clone itself: Other DNA sequences within the sample encode an identical CDR3. The V call is TRBV7-9, the J call TRBJ1-2, with 9 bases lining up with TRBD1. The CDR3 has 12 residues. Trimming removed 7 bases from V and 8 bases from J; junction bases left unmatched: 5. Germline V CDR1 and CDR2: SEHNR, FQNEAQ (reference sequence). The CDR3 reads CASIDRGAGYTF. The CDR3, as DNA: TGTGCCAGCATCGACAGGGGGGCCGGCTACACCTTC.

The chain carries TRBV27 and TRBJ1-6; weak D call: TRBD1 (5 bases). Trimming removed 5 bases from V and 3 bases from J, with 14 bases in between. Germline CDR1 is MNHEY and CDR2 is SMNVEV (reference sequence). The CDR3 runs 16 residues. The CDR3 bases are TGTGCCAGCAGTCCATGGGGGTCGATCTATAATTCACCCCTCCACTTT. This encodes CASSPWGSIYNSPLHF.

This clone was picked up one time. The J gene is TRBJ2-7, the V gene TRBV5-4, with D perhaps TRBD1 or TRBD2 (5 bases each). V gave up 0 bases and J gave up 4 bases, with 14 bases separating them. Per the germline V gene, CDR1 is SGHNT and CDR2 is YYREEE (reference sequence). The CDR3 totals 15 residues. The CDR3 protein is CASSLDGTVGYEQYF. The CDR3 DNA follows: TGTGCCAGCAGCTTGGATGGGACGGTTGGGTACGAGCAGTACTTC.

The J gene is TRBJ2-7, the V gene TRBV12-5; 8 bases map to TRBD1. Trimming cost V 6 bases and J 3 bases; bases outside gene matches: 16. The CDR3 loop spans 17 amino acids. Germline V gene data show CDR1 as LGHNT and CDR2 as FRNRAP. CDR3 sequence (DNA): TGTGCTAGTGGCCGTTCCCACTATCACGGACAGGGCTACGAGCAGTACTTC. As protein: CASGRSHYHGQGYEQYF. The full variable domain, its missing parts supplied by reference TRBV12-5 and TRBJ2-7, is DARVTQTPRHKVTEMGQEVTMRCQPILGHNTVFWYRQTMMQGLELLAYFRNRAPLDDSGMPKDRFSAEMPDATLATLKIQPSEPRDSAVYFCASGRSHYHGQGYEQYFGPGTRLTVT.

DNA for the CDR3: TGTGCCAGCTCCGCACTGGGCTCCCCTGACACTGAAGCTTTCTTT. This translates into CASSALGSPDTEAFF. The J gene is TRBJ1-1, the V gene TRBV27; D call uncertain. The germline V and J ends were trimmed by 8 bases and 3 bases, with 19 bases remaining between them. The CDR3 loop spans 15 amino acids. Germline V gives CDR1 MNHEY, CDR2 SMNVEV (reference sequence).

This chain joins TRBV7-9 and TRBJ2-7; 10 positions agree with TRBD2. The J segment lost 9 bases and the V segment lost 5 bases, leaving 10 bases of the junction unmatched. Germline V lookup: CDR1 SEHNR, CDR2 FQNEAQ (reference sequence). The CDR3 sequence is 14 residues long. In DNA form, the CDR3 reads TGTGCCAGCAGCCCGACTAGCGGGCCCTCGAGGCAGTACTTC. Translation: CASSPTSGPSRQYF.

V and J are TRBV28 and TRBJ1-5; D is perhaps TRBD1 (5 bases). V was cut by 6 bases and J by 6 bases, with 24 bases left in between. Per the germline V gene, CDR1 is MDHEN and CDR2 is SYDVKM. The CDR3 runs to 17 residues. CDR3 region: CASRGPGTLILGQPQHF. CDR3 coding DNA: TGTGCCAGCAGGGGACCGGGCACACTCATCCTTGGTCAGCCCCAGCATTTT.

This sequence joins TRBV29-1 and TRBJ2-7; 7 positions match TRBD2. Germline trimming cut 0 bases from V and 4 bases from J; bases unmatched to any gene: 3. The CDR3 is 13 residues long. Per germline, CDR1 SQVTM and CDR2 ANQGSEA. For the CDR3, the DNA is TGCAGCGTTGAAGATGATAGCGGGTACGAGCAGTACTTC. This encodes CSVEDDSGYEQYF.

The chain links TRBV18 to TRBJ2-1; D perhaps matches TRBD2 (5 bases). Germline V gene lookup returns CDR1 KGHSH and CDR2 LQKENI. This CDR3 comprises 13 residues. The V and J ends lost 3 bases and 9 bases respectively, with 12 bases between them. The CDR3 spells CASSPRRDSEQFF. The CDR3 DNA reads as TGTGCCAGCTCACCGCGCCGGGATAGTGAGCAGTTCTTC.

V usage is TRBV19 and J usage is TRBJ2-2, with a possible D match to TRBD2 (6 bases). This CDR3 spans 15 amino acids. Germline values: CDR1 LNHDA, CDR2 SQIVND (reference sequence). Deletions cut 5 bases from V and 6 bases from J, with 16 bases between. CDR3 DNA sequence: TGTGCCAGTAGTTTCGGCTACGGCGGGGCCGGGGAGCTGTTTTTT. This codes for CASSFGYGGAGELFF.

The chain is built from TRBV7-8 and TRBJ1-4; 8 bases fit TRBD1. This CDR3 comprises 14 residues. V trimming: 5 bases; J trimming: 7 bases; junction bases outside the gene matches: 6. The V gene's germline CDR1 is SGHVS and CDR2 FQNEAQ. CDR3 residues: CASSPDRVGEKLFF. The CDR3 DNA sequence: TGTGCCAGCAGCCCGGACAGGGTGGGTGAAAAACTGTTTTTT.

The V and J genes are TRBV28 and TRBJ2-2, with no clear D. Trimming took off 2 bases at V and 4 bases at J, with 8 bases between the two ends. The germline V gene has CDR1 MDHEN and CDR2 SYDVKM. The CDR3 has 14 residues. This CDR3 is CASSLVTTTGELFF. DNA of the CDR3: TGTGCCAGCAGTTTAGTCACAACCACCGGGGAGCTGTTTTTT.

This chain connects TRBV5-1 to TRBJ1-1, with D perhaps TRBD1 (6 bases). Trimming pared 1 base from V and 3 bases from J, leaving 10 bases between. The CDR3 covers 14 residues. Looked up from germline, CDR1 is SGHRS and CDR2 is YFSETQ. The CDR3: CASSLRRGDTEAFF. CDR3 coding DNA: TGCGCCAGCAGCTTGAGGAGGGGGGACACTGAAGCTTTCTTT.

This chain joins TRBV28 and TRBJ1-4, with a tentative D call TRBD1 (5 bases). There are 17 residues in the CDR3. CDR1 MDHEN and CDR2 SYDVKM come from the germline V gene. Trimming pared 0 bases from V and 7 bases from J, leaving 18 bases between. In DNA, the CDR3 is TGTGCCAGCAGTTTATGGGGCTGGGGCGGGGGAGCTGAAAAACTGTTTTTT. The encoded protein is CASSLWGWGGGAEKLFF.

J is TRBJ1-5 and V is TRBV15; 8 nucleotides agree with TRBD1. CDR3 length equals 17 residues. V shed 3 bases, J shed 2 bases, and the junction held 9 bases outside the gene matches. Germline lookup yields CDR1 LNHNV and CDR2 YYDKDF (reference sequence). The CDR3 nucleotides read TGTGCCACCAGCAGTTGGACAGGGATCGGTCGCAATCAGCCCCAGCATTTT. It specifies CATSSWTGIGRNQPQHF. Supplemented by reference TRBV15 and TRBJ1-5, the full variable domain reads DAMVIQNPRYQVTQFGKPVTLSCSQTLNHNVMYWYQQKSSQAPKLLFHYYDKDFNNEADTPDNFQSRRPNTSFCFLDIRSPGLGDTAMYLCATSSWTGIGRNQPQHFGDGTRLSIL.